The rows below give T cell receptor beta chains drawn from one sample of a study of cytomegalovirus exposure and HLA in healthy donors. The assay was immunoSEQ multiplex PCR, and TCRdb's table has in-frame clones only and misses some. The sample table sets out 160,000 or so clones. The source material was PBMCs. Source of these receptors: a man aged 25 to 40 in good health and CMV-seronegative. Each CDR3 is given with its conserved first and last residue. Fields, in order: J gene, D gene, V gene, CDR3 protein, CDR3 DNA. The D gene is left open where the match is weak.

>TRBJ2-1|.|TRBV6-6
CASVRENEGNEQFF
TGTGCCAGCGTACGGGAGAACGAGGGCAATGAGCAGTTCTTC
>TRBJ2-1|TRBD2|TRBV7-9
CASRNSGSLSYNEQFF
TGTGCCAGTAGAAATAGCGGGAGCCTTTCCTACAATGAGCAGTTCTTC
>TRBJ1-1|.|TRBV27
CASSLSRGSTEAFF
TGTGCCAGCAGTTTGTCGAGGGGGAGCACTGAAGCTTTCTTT
>TRBJ1-5|TRBD1|TRBV12-5
CASGSPPGGPQHF
TGTGCTAGTGGTTCCCCCCCAGGGGGGCCCCAGCATTTT
>TRBJ2-1|.|TRBV12-2
CASRLNLGREAVPRNEQFF
TGTGCAAGTCGCTTGAATCTCGGGCGGGAGGCTGTCCCACGCAATGAGCAGTTCTTC
>TRBJ2-7|.|TRBV7-2
CASSRRLTGYEQYF
TGTGCCAGCAGCCGACGTCTAACAGGGTACGAGCAGTACTTC
>TRBJ1-5|.|TRBV18
CASSPGQGAYQPQHF
TGTGCCAGCTCACCAGGCCAGGGCGCATATCAGCCCCAGCATTTT
>TRBJ2-7|.|TRBV6-6
CASSFTGYEQYF
TGTGCCAGCAGTTTTACAGGCTACGAGCAGTACTTC
>TRBJ1-5|TRBD1|TRBV9
CASSVDRVGQPQHF
TGTGCCAGCAGCGTGGACAGGGTGGGTCAGCCCCAGCATTTT
>TRBJ1-1|.|TRBV14
CASSHGIGGFMNTEAFF
TGTGCCAGCAGCCACGGTATCGGAGGATTCATGAACACTGAAGCTTTCTTT
>TRBJ2-7|TRBD1|TRBV19
CASSPTGEYEQYF
TGTGCCAGTAGCCCCACAGGGGAATACGAGCAGTACTTC
>TRBJ2-3|.|TRBV6-5
CASTAGTFTDTQYF
TGTGCCAGCACCGCCGGGACTTTTACAGATACGCAGTATTTT
>TRBJ1-1|.|TRBV11-3
CASSPTRGQTAFF
TGTGCCAGCAGCCCTACCAGGGGCCAAACAGCTTTCTTT
>TRBJ1-1|TRBD1|TRBV11-2
CASSWKQGAEAFF
TGTGCCAGCAGCTGGAAACAGGGGGCTGAAGCTTTCTTT
>TRBJ1-5|.|TRBV27
CASSQDRYNQPQHF
TGTGCCAGCAGTCAAGACAGATACAATCAGCCCCAGCATTTT
>TRBJ1-5|.|TRBV27
CASSRNRVQQPQHF
TGTGCCAGCAGTCGGAACAGGGTACAACAGCCCCAGCATTTT